This T cell receptor (beta chain) originates from a study of regulatory T cells in long-lasting Graves disease. Across the whole study: Antithyroid drugs had been given to newly diagnosed Graves' patients for under 3 months.

The J segment lost 1 base and the V segment lost 1 base, leaving 8 bases of the junction unmatched. The germline CDR1 and CDR2 sequences are MNHNS and SASEGT. The CDR3 length is 19 residues. Regarding time point: newly diagnosed GD, antithyroid drugs for less than 3 months. Scientists built the TCR library using RNA that was extracted from PBMCs. This clonotype came up many times. Building the TCR beta libraries relied on iRepertoire HTBI primers, and CDR3 regions underwent Arm-PCR. One entry per CDR3 protein results from TCRdb running MiXCR on the multiplex PCR reads. The sample has 300,000 to 400,000 distinct CDR3 sequences, 15% to 20% seen once; the top ten hold approximately 35%.

This clonotype was sampled from a female donor with Graves disease. The chain combines TRBV6-1 with TRBJ2-3, with 13 nucleotides matching TRBD2. The source was peripheral blood mononuclear cells (PBMCs), collected at new diagnosis, from a patient treated with antithyroid drugs. The CDR3, as DNA: TGTGCCAGCAGTGAAGTGGCAGGGACTAGCGGGATTGGCACAGATACGCAGTATTTT. Encoded protein: CASSEVAGTSGIGTDTQYF.